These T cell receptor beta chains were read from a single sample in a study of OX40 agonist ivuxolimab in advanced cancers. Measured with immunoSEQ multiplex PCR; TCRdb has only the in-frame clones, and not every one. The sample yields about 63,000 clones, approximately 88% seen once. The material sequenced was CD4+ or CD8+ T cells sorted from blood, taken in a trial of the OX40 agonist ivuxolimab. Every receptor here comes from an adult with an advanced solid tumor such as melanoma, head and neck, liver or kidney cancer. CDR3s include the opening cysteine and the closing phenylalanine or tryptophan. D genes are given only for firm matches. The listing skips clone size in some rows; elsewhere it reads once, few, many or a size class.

cdr3_nt: TGTGCCAGCCGCCCGGCGTTCACCGGGGAGCTGTTTTTT; cdr3_aa: CASRPAFTGELFF; j_call: TRBJ2-2; d_call: -; v_call: TRBV27; clone_size: -
cdr3_nt: TGCGCCAGCAGCCACCTAGGACGACGGGACACTTTTAACACCTTC; cdr3_aa: CASSHLGRRDTFNTF; j_call: TRBJ1-2; d_call: -; v_call: TRBV4-1; clone_size: few
cdr3_nt: TGTGCCAGCAGCGGCTTTTACGGGCTAAACTACGAGCAGTACTTC; cdr3_aa: CASSGFYGLNYEQYF; j_call: TRBJ2-7; d_call: -; v_call: TRBV7-2; clone_size: once
cdr3_nt: TGTGCCAGCAGCGTAGCATCTCAGGGGACCTATGGCTACACCTTC; cdr3_aa: CASSVASQGTYGYTF; j_call: TRBJ1-2; d_call: -; v_call: TRBV9; clone_size: once
cdr3_nt: TGTGCCAGCACCCCCGACCTCGGGAACTACTATGGCTACACCTTC; cdr3_aa: CASTPDLGNYYGYTF; j_call: TRBJ1-2; d_call: -; v_call: TRBV7-9; clone_size: -
cdr3_nt: TGCGCCAGCACCCCGCTGATGAACACTGAAGCTTTCTTT; cdr3_aa: CASTPLMNTEAFF; j_call: TRBJ1-1; d_call: -; v_call: TRBV4-3; clone_size: -
cdr3_nt: TGCGCCAGCAGCCGACAGACAGCGAGCTCCTATAATTCACCCCTCCACTTT; cdr3_aa: CASSRQTASSYNSPLHF; j_call: TRBJ1-6; d_call: -; v_call: TRBV5-1; clone_size: -
cdr3_nt: TGTGCCTGGAGAGGCAGGGGAAGAGGCACTGAAGCTTTCTTT; cdr3_aa: CAWRGRGRGTEAFF; j_call: TRBJ1-1; d_call: -; v_call: TRBV30; clone_size: -
cdr3_nt: TGTGCCAGCGGGATTAGACAGGCGTCGAACACTGAAGCTTTCTTT; cdr3_aa: CASGIRQASNTEAFF; j_call: TRBJ1-1; d_call: -; v_call: TRBV2; clone_size: -
cdr3_nt: TGTGCCAGCAGCTTAGCAGTCAGGGCGGTTGATGGCTACACCTTC; cdr3_aa: CASSLAVRAVDGYTF; j_call: TRBJ1-2; d_call: -; v_call: TRBV7-2; clone_size: -
cdr3_nt: TGCGCCAGCAATGAGGGGGAGACCCAGTACTTC; cdr3_aa: CASNEGETQYF; j_call: TRBJ2-5; d_call: -; v_call: TRBV5-1; clone_size: -
cdr3_nt: TGTGCCAGCAGTTACTCTCGGCAGGGAGTAGAAAAACTGTTTTTT; cdr3_aa: CASSYSRQGVEKLFF; j_call: TRBJ1-4; d_call: -; v_call: TRBV6-5; clone_size: -
cdr3_nt: TGTGCCAGCAGGCAGGGCTTAAGTGGCTACACCTTC; cdr3_aa: CASRQGLSGYTF; j_call: TRBJ1-2; d_call: -; v_call: TRBV28; clone_size: once
cdr3_nt: TGTGCCAGCAGTGCCATCAGGGGTGAAGCTTTCTTT; cdr3_aa: CASSAIRGEAFF; j_call: TRBJ1-1; d_call: -; v_call: TRBV27; clone_size: -
cdr3_nt: TGTGCCAGCAGCGACCGTAGCGGGATTCACTCCTACAATGAGCAGTTCTTC; cdr3_aa: CASSDRSGIHSYNEQFF; j_call: TRBJ2-1; d_call: TRBD2; v_call: TRBV5-5; clone_size: -
cdr3_nt: TGCGCCAGCAGCACTCGGACTAATTCCTACAATGAGCAGTTCTTC; cdr3_aa: CASSTRTNSYNEQFF; j_call: TRBJ2-1; d_call: -; v_call: TRBV4-1; clone_size: -
cdr3_nt: TGCGCCAGCAGCTTTCAGCCCCCCGACACTGAAGCTTTCTTT; cdr3_aa: CASSFQPPDTEAFF; j_call: TRBJ1-1; d_call: -; v_call: TRBV5-1; clone_size: -
cdr3_nt: TGTGCCAGTAGTAGGGGGACAGCTAGGGACCTTAATCAGCCCCAGCATTTT; cdr3_aa: CASSRGTARDLNQPQHF; j_call: TRBJ1-5; d_call: TRBD1; v_call: TRBV19; clone_size: few
cdr3_nt: TGTGCCAGTAGTGACAGCCAGGAAAAACTGTTTTTT; cdr3_aa: CASSDSQEKLFF; j_call: TRBJ1-4; d_call: -; v_call: TRBV19; clone_size: once
cdr3_nt: TGTGCCAGCAGCCTCGGGGAATTATATGGCTACACCTTC; cdr3_aa: CASSLGELYGYTF; j_call: TRBJ1-2; d_call: -; v_call: TRBV28; clone_size: -
cdr3_nt: TGCGCCAGCAGTTTGAGAGGGGCAGGGGGGGATACGCAGTATTTT; cdr3_aa: CASSLRGAGGDTQYF; j_call: TRBJ2-3; d_call: -; v_call: TRBV5-1; clone_size: -
cdr3_nt: TGCGCCAGCAGCCCCAATGGGAATCAGCCCCAGCATTTT; cdr3_aa: CASSPNGNQPQHF; j_call: TRBJ1-5; d_call: -; v_call: TRBV5-1; clone_size: -
cdr3_nt: TGTGCCAGCAGTTTACAGGGGGCGGCTAACTATGGCTACACCTTC; cdr3_aa: CASSLQGAANYGYTF; j_call: TRBJ1-2; d_call: TRBD1; v_call: TRBV2; clone_size: -
cdr3_nt: TGTGCCAGCAGCTTTCTCACAGGAGCGGGAAACACCATATATTTT; cdr3_aa: CASSFLTGAGNTIYF; j_call: TRBJ1-3; d_call: -; v_call: TRBV7-2; clone_size: -
cdr3_nt: TGTGCCAGCACTTCTCAGGGGGCGAATGTTGGAAAACTGTTTTTT; cdr3_aa: CASTSQGANVGKLFF; j_call: TRBJ1-4; d_call: TRBD1; v_call: TRBV27; clone_size: -
cdr3_nt: TGTGCCAGCAGAAACAGGGCCCGGGCCAACGAGCAGTACTTC; cdr3_aa: CASRNRARANEQYF; j_call: TRBJ2-7; d_call: -; v_call: TRBV6-5; clone_size: -
cdr3_nt: TGTGCCAGTAGTCAACGGAGAGATACGCAGTATTTT; cdr3_aa: CASSQRRDTQYF; j_call: TRBJ2-3; d_call: -; v_call: TRBV19; clone_size: -
cdr3_nt: TGTGCCAGTAACCTCGCCTCTGGACCTGGGGCCAACGTCCTGACTTTC; cdr3_aa: CASNLASGPGANVLTF; j_call: TRBJ2-6; d_call: -; v_call: TRBV19; clone_size: -
cdr3_nt: TGTGCCAGCAGCGCCGCGGAAGAGACCCAGTACTTC; cdr3_aa: CASSAAEETQYF; j_call: TRBJ2-5; d_call: -; v_call: TRBV11-2; clone_size: -
cdr3_nt: TGTGCCAGCAGTATTTTCTTGGATGAGCAGTTCTTC; cdr3_aa: CASSIFLDEQFF; j_call: TRBJ2-1; d_call: -; v_call: TRBV2; clone_size: -
cdr3_nt: TGTGCCAGCAGCTCCCAGTGGGGGATAGCGGGAGGGCAAAACTTC; cdr3_aa: CASSSQWGIAGGQNF; j_call: TRBJ2-7; d_call: TRBD2; v_call: TRBV5-4; clone_size: few
cdr3_nt: TGTGCCAGTAGTATGGGAATCCTAGCGGGAGGAATGAACATTCAGTACTTC; cdr3_aa: CASSMGILAGGMNIQYF; j_call: TRBJ2-4; d_call: TRBD2; v_call: TRBV19; clone_size: -
cdr3_nt: TGTGCCAGCACCCCGGGACATTCCTACGAGCAGTACTTC; cdr3_aa: CASTPGHSYEQYF; j_call: TRBJ2-7; d_call: -; v_call: TRBV6-5; clone_size: -
cdr3_nt: TGTGCCAGCAGCTTCTCCCCCGCTGGAAACACCATATATTTT; cdr3_aa: CASSFSPAGNTIYF; j_call: TRBJ1-3; d_call: -; v_call: TRBV11-2; clone_size: once
cdr3_nt: TGCGCCAGCACTTCCCGGGGGACTGACCAAGAGACCCAGTACTTC; cdr3_aa: CASTSRGTDQETQYF; j_call: TRBJ2-5; d_call: -; v_call: TRBV4-1; clone_size: -
cdr3_nt: TGTGCCAGCAGCTCCGGGCTAGCGCACGAGCAGTACTTC; cdr3_aa: CASSSGLAHEQYF; j_call: TRBJ2-7; d_call: -; v_call: TRBV11-3; clone_size: -
cdr3_nt: TGTGCCTGGAGTGTAAACAGCGACACTGAAGCTTTCTTT; cdr3_aa: CAWSVNSDTEAFF; j_call: TRBJ1-1; d_call: -; v_call: TRBV30; clone_size: -
cdr3_nt: TGTGCCAGCAGCTTAGAGGGGGCGGACACCGGGGAGCTGTTTTTT; cdr3_aa: CASSLEGADTGELFF; j_call: TRBJ2-2; d_call: -; v_call: TRBV11-3; clone_size: -
cdr3_nt: TGCGCCAGCAGCCCCACGATAACAGGGGGAAGCACTGAAGCTTTCTTT; cdr3_aa: CASSPTITGGSTEAFF; j_call: TRBJ1-1; d_call: TRBD1; v_call: TRBV5-1; clone_size: -
cdr3_nt: TGTGCCAGCAGCTTATCCGCGGCGACCTACGAGCAGTACTTC; cdr3_aa: CASSLSAATYEQYF; j_call: TRBJ2-7; d_call: -; v_call: TRBV7-9; clone_size: -
cdr3_nt: TGTGCCAGCACCCTAACTAGCGGGAGAGCAGATACGCAGTATTTT; cdr3_aa: CASTLTSGRADTQYF; j_call: TRBJ2-3; d_call: TRBD2; v_call: TRBV28; clone_size: -
cdr3_nt: TGCGCCAGCAGCCAGGACGGGACAGGGACCTACGAGCAGTACTTC; cdr3_aa: CASSQDGTGTYEQYF; j_call: TRBJ2-7; d_call: TRBD1; v_call: TRBV4-1; clone_size: once
cdr3_nt: TGTGCCAGCAGTTTGGGGGGGGAGCACACCGGGGAGCTGTTTTTT; cdr3_aa: CASSLGGEHTGELFF; j_call: TRBJ2-2; d_call: TRBD2; v_call: TRBV27; clone_size: once
cdr3_nt: TGTGCCAGCAGGTTTGGTACCGGGACTAGGAGCAATGAGCAGTTCTTC; cdr3_aa: CASRFGTGTRSNEQFF; j_call: TRBJ2-1; d_call: TRBD2; v_call: TRBV5-4; clone_size: once
cdr3_nt: TGTGCCAGCAGCCGTAAAGGTTGGGACAGTTCGGGCGAGCAGTACTTC; cdr3_aa: CASSRKGWDSSGEQYF; j_call: TRBJ2-7; d_call: TRBD1; v_call: TRBV7-2; clone_size: once
cdr3_nt: TGTGCCAGCAGCTTAACCCCGAGCACAGATACGCAGTATTTT; cdr3_aa: CASSLTPSTDTQYF; j_call: TRBJ2-3; d_call: -; v_call: TRBV7-3; clone_size: -
cdr3_nt: TGCGCCAGCACCTATGACAGTTCAACTAATGAAAAACTGTTTTTT; cdr3_aa: CASTYDSSTNEKLFF; j_call: TRBJ1-4; d_call: -; v_call: TRBV5-1; clone_size: -
cdr3_nt: TGTGCCTGGAGTGCGTGGGCCGAGGGAAAACTGTTTTTT; cdr3_aa: CAWSAWAEGKLFF; j_call: TRBJ1-4; d_call: -; v_call: TRBV30; clone_size: -
cdr3_nt: TGTGCCATCGGGACTCAATATCAAGAGACCCAGTACTTC; cdr3_aa: CAIGTQYQETQYF; j_call: TRBJ2-5; d_call: -; v_call: TRBV10-3; clone_size: once
cdr3_nt: TGTGCCAGTAGTATAGCCCCAGGGGAGGACTATGGCTACACCTTC; cdr3_aa: CASSIAPGEDYGYTF; j_call: TRBJ1-2; d_call: -; v_call: TRBV19; clone_size: few
cdr3_nt: TGTGCCTGGAGAAGAAGGGGGGGAACTGAAGCTTTCTTT; cdr3_aa: CAWRRRGGTEAFF; j_call: TRBJ1-1; d_call: -; v_call: TRBV30; clone_size: -
cdr3_nt: TGTGCCAGCAGCCCCACTAGCGGGAGTTCCTACGAGCAGTACTTC; cdr3_aa: CASSPTSGSSYEQYF; j_call: TRBJ2-7; d_call: TRBD2; v_call: TRBV9; clone_size: -
cdr3_nt: TGCAGCGCCCTTCTACGGGTTGCCGGGGAGCTGTTTTTT; cdr3_aa: CSALLRVAGELFF; j_call: TRBJ2-2; d_call: -; v_call: TRBV29-1; clone_size: -
cdr3_nt: TGTGCCAGCAGTATTGACAGGCACGGTGGAGCTTTCTTT; cdr3_aa: CASSIDRHGGAFF; j_call: TRBJ1-1; d_call: -; v_call: TRBV6-1; clone_size: -